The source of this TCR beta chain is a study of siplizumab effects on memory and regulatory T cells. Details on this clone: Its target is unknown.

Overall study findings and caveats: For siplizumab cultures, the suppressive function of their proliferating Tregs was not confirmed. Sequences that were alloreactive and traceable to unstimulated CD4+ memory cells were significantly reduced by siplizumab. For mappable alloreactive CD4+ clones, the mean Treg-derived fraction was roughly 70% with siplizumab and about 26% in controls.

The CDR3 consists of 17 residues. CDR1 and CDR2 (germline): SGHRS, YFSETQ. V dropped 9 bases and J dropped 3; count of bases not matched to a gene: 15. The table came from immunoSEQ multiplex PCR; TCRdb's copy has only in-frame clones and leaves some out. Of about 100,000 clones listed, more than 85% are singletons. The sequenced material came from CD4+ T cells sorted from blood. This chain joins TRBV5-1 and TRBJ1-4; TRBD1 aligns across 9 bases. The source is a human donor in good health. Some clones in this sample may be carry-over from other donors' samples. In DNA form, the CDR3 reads TGCGCCATCGAAATTTGGGACAGGGTTCAATCTAATGAAAAACTGTTTTTT. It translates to CAIEIWDRVQSNEKLFF.